This TCR beta chain was identified during a study of T cell repertoires in cytomegalovirus infection. On the study more broadly: Public TCR beta signature analysis indicated the presence of both CMV infection and matching HLA type.

Comment on this clonotype: The antigen is undetermined.

The V gene lost 7 bases and the J gene lost 6 bases, with 13 bases spanning the gap. The germline gives CDR1 ENHRY, CDR2 SYGVKD. CDR3 length equals 12 residues. Findings and caveats of the study: The study found HLA-C-restricted CMV-specific TCR beta clonotypes dominating the ex vivo response. Individuals carrying CMV plus the relevant HLA were identified by cumulative frequency of public TCR beta families.

TCRdb processed the reads anew with MiXCR; each CDR3 protein has one entry. The sample yields roughly 230,000 distinct CDR3 sequences, 22% seen once. Sequences were obtained from CD8+ T cells from PBMCs. The clonotype was recovered from a human donor in good health (CMV status not recorded). Some clones in this sample may be carry-over from other donors' samples. The chain carries TRBV10-3 and TRBJ2-7; D possibly corresponds to TRBD1 (5 bases). The CDR3 sequence: CAIMQGGCEQYF. Written as DNA, the CDR3 is TGTGCCATCATGCAGGGCGGCTGCGAGCAGTACTTC.